This entry lists 20 T cell receptor beta chains sequenced from one sample in a study of Ad26.COV2.S vaccination and SARS-CoV-2 variants. TCRdb's copy holds only in-frame clones and misses some; the assay was immunoSEQ multiplex PCR. This sample has about half a million clones, with 80% to 90% found just once. The sample's treatment: some 20 received Ad26.COV2.S at low or high dose, single or two shots; 5 received placebo; per-sample allocation not given. Each sample was drawn 63 days after the first injection (of vaccine or placebo). The sample in question was peripheral blood, obtained in a trial of Ad26.COV2.S vaccine versus placebo. The receptors were sampled from a person aged 18-65 years who received the Ad26.COV2.S COVID-19 vaccine or a placebo.

The gene calls are TRBV5-1 and TRBJ2-1; 12 nucleotides agree with TRBD2. Germline V gene lookup returns CDR1 SGHRS and CDR2 YFSETQ. This CDR3 region has 15 residues. V was pared by 4 bases and J by 9 bases, with 8 bases of the junction left unmatched. The CDR3 region is CASSPPGLAGFEQFF. Written as DNA, the CDR3 is TGCGCCAGCAGCCCACCGGGACTAGCGGGTTTTGAGCAGTTCTTC.

The chain combines TRBV5-6 with TRBJ1-6; the D is unclear. The germline CDR1 and CDR2 sequences are SGHDT and YYEEEE. V was pared by 0 bases and J by 13 bases, with 11 bases between. CDR3 length: 13 amino acids. The CDR3 DNA reads TGTGCCAGCAGCTTGGCCGAGGTGGGGCCCCTCCACTTT. Amino acids: CASSLAEVGPLHF.

This clone was seen more than once but under ten times. The V gene is TRBV5-4, the J gene TRBJ1-2; tentatively, D is TRBD1 (5 bases). The CDR3 loop spans 17 amino acids. In germline, CDR1 is SGHNT, CDR2 YYREEE (reference sequence). V was clipped by 0 bases and J by 8 bases, with 23 bases between them. The CDR3 sequence: CASSLGATQGSLRGYTF. The CDR3, as DNA: TGTGCCAGCAGCTTGGGGGCAACGCAGGGTAGCCTGCGGGGCTACACCTTC.

The chain has TRBV6-5 and TRBJ1-2; no firm D call. Germline V gene lookup returns CDR1 MNHEY and CDR2 SVGAGI. V was cut by 7 bases and J by 6 bases, with 21 bases left in between. The length of the CDR3 is 15 residues. Written as DNA, the CDR3 is TGTGCCAGCACCGTATCAGCTCTGGAGTGGCATGGCTACACCTTC. This translates into CASTVSALEWHGYTF.

This clone was observed once. The rearrangement uses TRBV5-1 and TRBJ1-1, with a weak D call TRBD1 (5 bases). Germline V gene data show CDR1 as SGHRS and CDR2 as YFSETQ. The CDR3 totals 13 residues. Trimming took off 3 bases at V and 4 bases at J, with 10 bases between the two ends. CDR3 loop: CASSSLRGTEAFF. The CDR3, as DNA: TGCGCCAGCAGCTCGTTAAGGGGCACTGAAGCTTTCTTT.

V gene TRBV27 combines with J gene TRBJ1-2; 7 bases are a match to TRBD1. The CDR3 has 14 residues. CDR1 and CDR2 from the germline V gene are MNHEY and SMNVEV (reference sequence). Losses at the gene ends were 6 bases for V and 2 bases for J; bases not matched to a gene: 6. The CDR3 DNA reads TGTGCCAGCAGAGCGACAGGGAAAAACTATGGCTACACCTTC. This gives the protein CASRATGKNYGYTF.

The chain employs TRBV6-5 and TRBJ1-1; no clear D gene. The germline gives CDR1 MNHEY, CDR2 SVGAGI. The V and J ends lost 2 bases and 1 base respectively, with 8 bases between them. The CDR3 is made up of 14 amino acids. The CDR3 sequence: CASSYGEANTEAFF. For the CDR3, the DNA is TGTGCCAGCAGTTACGGGGAGGCGAACACTGAAGCTTTCTTT.

The chain uses TRBV24-1 and TRBJ2-1, with 7 bases identical to TRBD2. The germline gives CDR1 KGHDR, CDR2 SFDVKD. The CDR3 covers 17 residues. V was pared by 2 bases and J by 0 bases, with 6 bases of the junction left unmatched. Here the CDR3 reads CATSDSWGGSSYNEQFF. DNA of the CDR3: TGTGCCACCAGTGATTCCTGGGGAGGGAGCTCCTACAATGAGCAGTTCTTC.

The chain combines TRBV27 with TRBJ2-7; no firm D call. Germline CDR1 is MNHEY and CDR2 is SMNVEV (reference sequence). The ends were cut back, 3 bases at V and 3 bases at J, with 9 bases in the middle. The CDR3 sequence is 13 residues long. The CDR3 loop is CASSLPGNYEQYF. In nucleotides, the CDR3 is TGTGCCAGCAGTTTGCCAGGTAACTACGAGCAGTACTTC.

The chain recombines TRBV6-6 with TRBJ1-4, with TRBD1 matching over 8 bases. The V segment lost 5 bases and the J segment 8 bases; nucleotides outside the gene matches: 13. The length of the CDR3 is 16 residues. The germline gives CDR1 MNHNY, CDR2 SVGAGI (reference sequence). CDR3 nucleotide sequence: TGTGCCAGCAGTGCCGAAATCCCGGGACAGGCCGAAAAACTGTTTTTT. It codes for CASSAEIPGQAEKLFF.

V gene TRBV14 combines with J gene TRBJ1-4; D is uncertain. There are 17 residues in the CDR3. The germline CDR1 and CDR2 sequences are SGHDN and FVKESK. Trimming left V 0 bases short and J 5 bases short, with 16 bases between. The CDR3 nucleotides are TGTGCCAGCAGCCAAGATGATCACGGCAGCTCCAATGAAAAACTGTTTTTT. Its translation: CASSQDDHGSSNEKLFF. The variable domain in full, completed from reference TRBV14 and TRBJ1-4, reads EAGVTQFPSHSVIEKGQTVTLRCDPISGHDNLYWYRRVMGKEIKFLLHFVKESKQDESGMPNNRFLAERTGGTYSTLKVQPAELEDSGVYFCASSQDDHGSSNEKLFFGSGTQLSVL.

The rearrangement uses TRBV14 and TRBJ2-1; D gene uncertain. CDR1 is SGHDN and CDR2 is FVKESK in the germline V gene. With 5 bases removed from V and 2 bases from J, the gap between germline ends came to 10 bases. This CDR3 region has 14 residues. The CDR3 spells CASSRIIPYNEQFF. The CDR3, as DNA: TGTGCCAGCAGCAGGATAATCCCCTACAATGAGCAGTTCTTC.

The rearrangement joins TRBV14 to TRBJ1-6; a weak D match, TRBD1 (5 bases). This CDR3 region has 15 residues. V lost 4 bases and J lost 9, with 16 bases in between. The germline V gene encodes CDR1 SGHDN and CDR2 FVKESK. The CDR3, as DNA: TGTGCCAGCAGCCGCAGTGAGGGACCGACTTCACCCCTCCACTTT. Translating gives CASSRSEGPTSPLHF.

This chain joins TRBV2 and TRBJ2-1, with TRBD2 matching 11 bases. The CDR3 extends over 15 amino acids. Germline CDR1 is SNHLY and CDR2 is FYNNEI. Losses at the gene ends were 7 bases for V and 5 bases for J; bases not matched to a gene: 7. CDR3 protein: CASKEGLADDNEQFF. The CDR3, as DNA: TGTGCCAGCAAAGAGGGACTAGCGGACGACAATGAGCAGTTCTTC.

The chain uses TRBV4-2 and TRBJ2-3, with D maybe TRBD2 (5 bases). Trimming pared 1 base from V and 0 bases from J, leaving 5 bases between. The CDR3 is 14 amino acids. CDR1 LGHNA and CDR2 YNFKEQ come from the germline V gene. CDR3 bases: TGTGCCAGCAGCCAAGGGACTAGCACAGATACGCAGTATTTT. Its translation: CASSQGTSTDTQYF.

This clone came up once. The gene calls are TRBV30 and TRBJ1-1; D not resolved. CDR1 and CDR2 from the germline V gene are GTSNPN and SVGIG (reference sequence). V dropped 2 bases and J dropped 0 bases, with 7 bases sitting between them. This CDR3 spans 13 amino acids. CDR3: CAWSPELNTEAFF. The DNA for the CDR3 is TGTGCCTGGAGTCCCGAGTTGAACACTGAAGCTTTCTTT.

The CDR3 reads CASSLGGRASIQQYF. The CDR3 nucleotides are TGTGCCAGCAGTTTAGGGGGGAGGGCCAGTATTCAGCAGTACTTC. The chain carries TRBV28 and TRBJ2-7, with TRBD2 identical over 7 bases. V was pared by 2 bases and J by 8 bases, with 12 bases of the junction left unmatched. The CDR3 is 15 residues long. Germline CDR1 is MDHEN and CDR2 is SYDVKM.

For this clone: The junction shows a germline mismatch at one end, possibly a read error. This rearrangement joins TRBV7-7 to TRBJ2-2, with D maybe TRBD2 (5 bases). This CDR3 comprises 13 residues. CDR1 and CDR2 (germline): SSHAT, FNYEAQ (reference sequence). The CDR3 bases are TGTGCTAGCAGCTTAGTGGAGGCCGGGGAGCTGTTTTTT. Translating it yields CASSLVEAGELFF.

The chain recombines TRBV6-6 with TRBJ1-5; D might be TRBD1 (5 bases). Trimming removed 2 bases from V and 4 bases from J, with 9 bases in between. The CDR3 contains 14 residues. Per the germline V gene, CDR1 is MNHNY and CDR2 is SVGAGI (reference sequence). CDR3 loop: CASSYGGGNQPQHF. In DNA, the CDR3 is TGTGCCAGCAGTTACGGGGGTGGGAATCAGCCCCAGCATTTT.

This sequence joins TRBV2 and TRBJ1-6, with TRBD1 as a possible D gene (5 bases). Germline-derived CDR1 and CDR2 are SNHLY and FYNNEI. The CDR3 has 14 residues. Trimming shortened V by 3 bases and J by 8 bases, and 11 bases separated the two germline ends. CDR3 in DNA: TGTGCCAGCAGTGAGAGGGGTTGGTATTCACCCCTCCACTTT. Encoded protein: CASSERGWYSPLHF.